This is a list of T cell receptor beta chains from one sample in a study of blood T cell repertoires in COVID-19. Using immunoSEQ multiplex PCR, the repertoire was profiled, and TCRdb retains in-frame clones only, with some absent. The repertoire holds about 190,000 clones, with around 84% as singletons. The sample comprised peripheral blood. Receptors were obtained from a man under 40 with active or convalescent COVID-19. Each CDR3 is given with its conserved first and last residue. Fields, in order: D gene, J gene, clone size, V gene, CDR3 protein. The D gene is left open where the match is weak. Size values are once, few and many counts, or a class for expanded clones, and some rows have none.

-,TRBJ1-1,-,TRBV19,CASSRLTGNTEAFF
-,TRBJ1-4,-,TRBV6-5,CASSLRGAATNEKLFF
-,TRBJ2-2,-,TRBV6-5,CASRLGVGELFF
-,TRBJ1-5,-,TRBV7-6,CASRLNTGIGQPQHF
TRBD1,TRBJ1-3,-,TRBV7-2,CASSVDRESGNTIYF
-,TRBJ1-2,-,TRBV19,CASQTGPYGYTF
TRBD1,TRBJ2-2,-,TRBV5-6,CASSLVGQIGTGELFF
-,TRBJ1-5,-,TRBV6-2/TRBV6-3,CASSFFGGSNQPQHF
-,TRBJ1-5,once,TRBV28,CASYSPGQGKYNQPQHF
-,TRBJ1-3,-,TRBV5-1,CASSLGGLSDTIYF
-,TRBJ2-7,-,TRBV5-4,CASSPPAGEQYF
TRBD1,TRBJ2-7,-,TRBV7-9,CASSLDQGAVNEQYF
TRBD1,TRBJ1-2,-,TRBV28,CASSSSGGDYGYTF
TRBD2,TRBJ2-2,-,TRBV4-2,CATGGPTSGELFF
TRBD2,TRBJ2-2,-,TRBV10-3,CAISESSGVAGGFNTGELFF
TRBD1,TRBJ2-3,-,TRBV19,CASSPAKQGKRTDTQYF
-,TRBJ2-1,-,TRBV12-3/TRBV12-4,CASSLVRGSEQFF
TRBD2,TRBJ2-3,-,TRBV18,CASSPRSWGNGGAPDTQYF
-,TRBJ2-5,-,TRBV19,CASSIGGAEETQYF
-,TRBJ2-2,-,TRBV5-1,CASSSISGELFF
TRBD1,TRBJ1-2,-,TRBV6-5,CASAPGQVLYGYTF
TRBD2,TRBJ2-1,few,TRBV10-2,CASSATSGSGEQFF
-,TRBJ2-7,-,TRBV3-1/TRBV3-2,CASSQGAGIWEQYF
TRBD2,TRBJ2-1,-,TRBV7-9,CASSSSGLAGHDEQFF
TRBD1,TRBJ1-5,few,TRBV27,CASSSLQGVSNQPQHF
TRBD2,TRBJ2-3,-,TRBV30,CASQGRGRGTDTQYF
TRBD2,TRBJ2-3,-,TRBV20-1,CSASKKSGGGRVTDTQYF
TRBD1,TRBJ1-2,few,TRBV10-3,CAISAPGQGNYGYTF
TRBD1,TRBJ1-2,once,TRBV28,CASSLGTGANYGYTF
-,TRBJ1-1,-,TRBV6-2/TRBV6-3,CASSYSRSNTEAFF
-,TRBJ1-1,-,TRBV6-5,CASSYSIQYTEAFF
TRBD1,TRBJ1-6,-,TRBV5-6,CASSRWTGPNSPLHF
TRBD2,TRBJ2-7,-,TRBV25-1,CASSEASGAYEQYF
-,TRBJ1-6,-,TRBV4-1,CASSQDGGSLFNSPLHF
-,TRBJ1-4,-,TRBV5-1,CASSLESGVGEKLFF
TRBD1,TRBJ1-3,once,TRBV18,CASSPLTARAGGFGNTIYF